This T cell receptor beta chain was profiled in a study of breast tumors, draining lymph nodes, adjacent tissues. On this clonotype itself: Its target is unknown. It is likely a read error, because the conserved phenylalanine at the end of the CDR3 is missing.

Study-wide results and limits: Tumor T cell lymph node origin was a supported hypothesis, not proven. Tumors had less TCR diversity than lymph nodes, more than nontumor tissue. Luminal-like breast cancer showed significantly greater tumor-nontumor repertoire similarity than basal-like breast cancer did.

The lymph nodes were axillary draining lymph nodes from breast cancer patients. This CDR3 has 14 amino acids. CDR1 is SGHTA and CDR2 is FQGNSA in the germline V gene. The germline V and J ends were trimmed by 3 bases and 1 base, with 9 bases remaining between them. In TCRdb, the multiplex PCR reads were re-called with MiXCR into one record per CDR3 protein. The sample consists of 170,000 or so distinct CDR3 sequences, 25% to 40% of them appearing once. The sample taken for sequencing was axillary lymph node tissue. The chain combines TRBV7-2 with TRBJ2-5; D is unclear. The origin of this receptor is a female donor with breast cancer. Some clones in this sample may be carry-over from other donors' samples. The CDR3 loop reads CASSFLTAQETQYP. For the CDR3, the DNA is TGTGCCAGCAGCTTCCTGACTGCCCAAGAGACCCAGTACCCC.